What follows describes a single T cell receptor (beta chain). Its antigen remains unknown. 60 Vbeta and 13 Jbeta primers were used in PCR. TCRdb keeps only in-frame clones here, not all; method: immunoSEQ multiplex PCR. The sample shows 190,000 or so clones, under 85% of them seen only once. The data originate from a study of cytomegalovirus exposure and HLA in healthy donors. Study-wide findings and caveats: Cytomegalovirus association was assigned to approximately 180 TCR beta chains. Sequencing probably produced one cluster of sequence variants that were highly shared.

The clonotype comes from a middle-aged man in good health and CMV-seronegative. The sequenced sample was PBMCs.

The CDR3 DNA reads as TGTGCCAGCAGCCAAGATCAGGTAGCAGGGCATCAGCCCCAGCATTTT. Translation gives CASSQDQVAGHQPQHF. The rearrangement links TRBV4-2 to TRBJ1-5, with a weak D call TRBD1 (5 bases). The CDR3 consists of 16 residues. V was pared by 0 bases and J by 5 bases, with 14 bases between. Looked up from germline, CDR1 is LGHNA and CDR2 is YNFKEQ.